One and the same sample provided the 21 T cell receptor beta chains below, sequenced in a study of T cell repertoires in cytomegalovirus infection. TCRdb reanalysed the reads using MiXCR and keeps one entry per CDR3 protein. The sample shows tens of thousands of distinct CDR3 sequences, over 15% of them seen only once. These receptors have no identified antigens. Sequenced here: CD8+ T cells from cultured PBMCs, sampled from culture after CMV antigen stimulation. These receptors came from a human donor in good health (CMV status not recorded). Some clones in this sample may be carry-over from other donors' samples.

This clonotype has just a few counts. The J gene is TRBJ2-7, the V gene TRBV7-8, with unresolved D. CDR1 and CDR2 from the germline V gene are SGHVS and FQNEAQ. CDR3 length: 13 residues. V lost 5 bases to trimming and J lost 3 bases, with 11 bases between them. CDR3 region: CASSVPSGYEQYF. CDR3 in DNA: TGTGCCAGCAGCGTACCTTCGGGCTACGAGCAGTACTTC.

The V call is TRBV6-5, the J call TRBJ2-1, with D uncertain. V lost 4 bases, J lost 2 bases, and 6 bases lay in between. Germline V gene data show CDR1 as MNHEY and CDR2 as SVGAGI. CDR3 size: 13 residues. The CDR3 coding sequence is TGTGCCAGCAGTTCCCCCACCTACAATGAGCAGTTCTTC. It yields the protein CASSSPTYNEQFF.

This clonotype was observed a handful of times. The chain recombines TRBV6-2 or TRBV6-3 with TRBJ1-2; no firm D call. CDR1 MNHEY and CDR2 SVGEGT come from the germline V gene. V shed 2 bases and J shed 6 bases, with 7 bases lying between them. This CDR3 spans 12 amino acids. As DNA, the CDR3 is TGTGCCAGCAGTTACGACCTTCATGGCTACACCTTC. It is translated as CASSYDLHGYTF.

There are a few counts of this clonotype. The rearrangement joins TRBV7-6 to TRBJ1-1; D gene ambiguous. This CDR3 is 13 amino acids long. Germline values: CDR1 SGHVS, CDR2 FNYEAQ. Deletions cut 3 bases from V and 0 bases from J, with 5 bases between. In nucleotides, the CDR3 is TGTGCCAGCAGCTTGAGGCTGAACACTGAAGCTTTCTTT. Protein: CASSLRLNTEAFF.

This clonotype has just a few counts. The chain uses TRBV7-2 and TRBJ2-1; no definite D call. Trimming shortened V by 1 base and J by 8 bases, and 12 bases separated the two germline ends. Germline CDR1 reads SGHTA; CDR2 reads FQGNSA. This CDR3 is 14 amino acids long. CDR3 sequence (DNA): TGTGCCAGCAGCTTAGATAGGCGCTTCGATGAGCAGTTCTTC. Amino acid sequence: CASSLDRRFDEQFF.

This clonotype occurred a few times. The chain links TRBV19 to TRBJ2-7; 8 bases are shared with TRBD1. V was clipped by 5 bases and J by 3 bases; unmatched bases: 3. The germline V gene has CDR1 LNHDA and CDR2 SQIVND (reference sequence). This CDR3 has 13 residues. CDR3 bases: TGTGCCAGTAGTCTCGGGACAGGCTACGAGCAGTACTTC. The encoded protein is CASSLGTGYEQYF. The variable domain in full, completed from reference TRBV19 and TRBJ2-7, reads DGGITQSPKYLFRKEGQNVTLSCEQNLNHDAMYWYRQDPGQGLRLIYYSQIVNDFQKGDIAEGYSVSREKKESFPLTVTSAQKNPTAFYLCASSLGTGYEQYFGPGTRLTVT.

This chain links TRBV7-2 with TRBJ1-5; no clear D. Germline V gene sequence: CDR1 SGHTA, CDR2 FQGNSA. This CDR3 spans 15 amino acids. V lost 3 bases to trimming and J lost 0 bases, with 9 bases between them. The CDR3 protein is CASSFGTVSNQPQHF. CDR3 in DNA: TGTGCCAGCAGCTTTGGAACAGTTAGCAATCAGCCCCAGCATTTT.

This clonotype has only a few counts. The genes are TRBV7-6 and TRBJ2-1, with 9 bases aligning to TRBD2. The CDR3 length is 17 residues. Germline trimming cut 5 bases from V and 10 bases from J; bases unmatched to any gene: 18. Germline-derived CDR1 and CDR2 are SGHVS and FNYEAQ. The CDR3 DNA is TGTGCCAGCAGCCCGGGGGACGAGCGGGGGGCCCCGGGGGAGCAGTTCTTC. This codes for CASSPGDERGAPGEQFF. Filled out from reference TRBV7-6 and TRBJ2-1, the complete variable domain reads GAGVSQSPRYKVTKRGQDVALRCDPISGHVSLYWYRQALGQGPEFLTYFNYEAQQDKSGLPNDRFSAERPEGSISTLTIQRTEQRDSAMYRCASSPGDERGAPGEQFFGPGTRLTVL.

The CDR3 DNA is TGTGCCAGCAGGGCGGGGCAGACACCCTACAATGAGCAGTTCTTC. Translating it yields CASRAGQTPYNEQFF. The chain has TRBV2 and TRBJ2-1; possibly TRBD2 for D (6 bases). V shed 6 bases and J shed 2 bases, with 14 bases lying between them. The germline V gene has CDR1 SNHLY and CDR2 FYNNEI. The CDR3 is 15 residues long.

The CDR3 loop reads CASQSNSGNTIYF. CDR3 bases: TGTGCCAGCCAGTCCAACTCTGGAAACACCATATATTTT. The rearrangement links TRBV27 to TRBJ1-3; the D is unclear. The CDR3 runs to 13 residues. V was pared by 8 bases and J by 0 bases, with 8 bases between. Germline V CDR1 and CDR2: MNHEY, SMNVEV (reference sequence).

V gene TRBV27 combines with J gene TRBJ2-1; tentatively, D is TRBD2 (7 bases). The CDR3 runs 14 residues. V lost 8 bases and J lost 7, with 18 bases in between. The germline V gene encodes CDR1 MNHEY and CDR2 SMNVEV (reference sequence). CDR3 sequence reads: CASRVRGARNEQFF. The DNA of the CDR3 is TGTGCCAGCCGAGTCCGGGGGGCACGGAATGAGCAGTTCTTC.

The V gene is TRBV7-9, the J gene TRBJ2-5, with TRBD1 as a possible D gene (5 bases). Germline V lookup: CDR1 SEHNR, CDR2 FQNEAQ (reference sequence). This CDR3 region has 14 residues. V lost 5 bases to trimming and J lost 3 bases, with 13 bases between them. CDR3 DNA: TGTGCCAGCAGCCACACCAGGGTGGAAGAGACCCAGTACTTC. It encodes CASSHTRVEETQYF.

The rearrangement uses TRBV12-3 or TRBV12-4 and TRBJ2-7; unclear D gene. The CDR3 has 15 residues. Trimming took 6 bases from V and 6 from J, leaving 21 bases between them. CDR3 sequence reads: CASSLGWGTPGEQYF. CDR3 nucleotides: TGTGCCAGCAGCCTGGGGTGGGGAACCCCTGGCGAGCAGTACTTC.

The V gene is TRBV9, the J gene TRBJ1-6, with TRBD1 identical over 7 bases. Germline V gives CDR1 SGDLS, CDR2 YYNGEE. J was trimmed by 7 bases and V by 4 bases; bases with no gene match: 14. The CDR3 sequence is 17 residues long. The CDR3 bases are TGTGCCAGCAGCCCCTGGGAGTTGACAGGGCCGAATTCACCCCTCCACTTT. Its translation: CASSPWELTGPNSPLHF.

This clonotype has more than one count but fewer than ten. The chain recombines TRBV24-1 with TRBJ2-7; D perhaps matches TRBD1 (7 bases). Germline CDR1 and CDR2: KGHDR and SFDVKD. The CDR3 extends over 17 amino acids. Trimming took 5 bases from V and 1 from J, leaving 20 bases between them. The DNA for the CDR3 is TGTGCCACCAGTGCAGGGGGGCCTCTCGTTTCTTCCTACGAGCAGTACTTC. This sequence encodes CATSAGGPLVSSYEQYF.

This rearrangement joins TRBV12-3 or TRBV12-4 to TRBJ2-2; D is possibly TRBD1 (5 bases). The V end was cut by 5 bases, the J end by 8 bases, with 15 bases between. This CDR3 has 14 amino acids. CDR3 nucleotides: TGTGCCAGCAGTACCTCAGGGTCCACAGGGGAGCTGTTTTTT. Translation: CASSTSGSTGELFF.

By share, this clonotype ranks as medium-sized (0.01 to 0.1%). The chain employs TRBV18 and TRBJ2-4; the D gene is possibly TRBD2 (6 bases). The CDR3 length is 17 residues. Trimming took 2 bases from V and 2 from J, leaving 16 bases between them. Germline V gene data show CDR1 as KGHSH and CDR2 as LQKENI. CDR3: CASSPYGDSSSKNIQYF. CDR3 nucleotides: TGTGCCAGCTCACCATACGGGGACTCTAGCTCCAAAAACATTCAGTACTTC. The entire variable domain, with the rest obtained from reference TRBV18 and TRBJ2-4, is as follows: NAGVMQNPRHLVRRRGQEARLRCSPMKGHSHVYWYRQLPEEGLKFMVYLQKENIIDESGMPKERFSAEFPKEGPSILRIQQVVRGDSAAYFCASSPYGDSSSKNIQYFGAGTRLSVL.

The rearrangement uses TRBV25-1 and TRBJ2-1; D is perhaps TRBD2 (5 bases). Germline lookup yields CDR1 MGHDK and CDR2 SYGVNS. With 2 bases removed from V and 2 bases from J, the gap between germline ends came to 7 bases. The CDR3 loop spans 14 amino acids. The CDR3 DNA sequence: TGTGCCAGCAGTGAAAGCGGAGCCTACAATGAGCAGTTCTTC. Translation gives CASSESGAYNEQFF.

This chain connects TRBV6-8 to TRBJ1-1; 8 nucleotides align to TRBD1. In germline, CDR1 is MNHGY, CDR2 SAAAGT. This CDR3 spans 13 amino acids. The V gene end was trimmed by 9 bases and the J gene end by 2 bases; junction bases not matched to a gene: 5. CDR3 sequence reads: CASQGAFNTEAFF. Here the CDR3 DNA reads TGTGCCAGTCAGGGGGCTTTCAACACTGAAGCTTTCTTT.

This clonotype was seen repeatedly, ten times or more. The chain uses TRBV6-2 or TRBV6-3 and TRBJ2-1; TRBD1 matches 7 bases. CDR1 is MNHEY and CDR2 is SVGEGT in the germline V gene. This CDR3 region has 15 residues. After removal of 7 bases from V and 0 bases from J, the junction contained 6 bases not matched to a gene. The CDR3 region is CASNEPGGSYNEQFF. In DNA, the CDR3 is TGTGCCAGCAACGAACCAGGGGGCTCCTACAATGAGCAGTTCTTC.

The V call is TRBV7-8, the J call TRBJ2-7; D possibly matches TRBD1 or TRBD2 (5 bases each). CDR1 and CDR2 (germline): SGHVS, FQNEAQ. This CDR3 comprises 15 residues. Trimming took 5 bases from V and 2 from J, leaving 16 bases between them. Here the CDR3 reads CASSVGRGATYEQYF. In DNA, the CDR3 is TGTGCCAGCAGCGTGGGACGGGGAGCCACCTACGAGCAGTACTTC.